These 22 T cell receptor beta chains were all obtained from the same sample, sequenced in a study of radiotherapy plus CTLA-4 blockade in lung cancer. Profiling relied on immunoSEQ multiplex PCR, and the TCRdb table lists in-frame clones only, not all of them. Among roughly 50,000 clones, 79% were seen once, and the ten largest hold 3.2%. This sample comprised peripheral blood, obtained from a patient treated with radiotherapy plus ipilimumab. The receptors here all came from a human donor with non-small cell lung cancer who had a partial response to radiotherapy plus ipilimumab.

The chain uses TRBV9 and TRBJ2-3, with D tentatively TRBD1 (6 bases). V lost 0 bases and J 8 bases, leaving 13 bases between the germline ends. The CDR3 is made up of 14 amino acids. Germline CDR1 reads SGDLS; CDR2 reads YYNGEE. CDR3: CASSVESGVATQYF. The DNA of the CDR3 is TGTGCCAGCAGCGTAGAGTCAGGGGTGGCTACGCAGTATTTT.

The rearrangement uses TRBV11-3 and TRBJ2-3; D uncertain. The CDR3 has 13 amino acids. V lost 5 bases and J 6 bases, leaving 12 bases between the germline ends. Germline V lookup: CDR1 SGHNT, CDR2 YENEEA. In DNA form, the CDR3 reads TGTGCCAGCAGCCCCCCCGGGTTTGATACGCAGTATTTT. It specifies CASSPPGFDTQYF. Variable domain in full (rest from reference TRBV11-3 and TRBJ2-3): EAGVVQSPRYKIIEKKQPVAFWCNPISGHNTLYWYLQNLGQGPELLIRYENEEAVDDSQLPKDRFSAERLKGVDSTLKIQPAELGDSAVYLCASSPPGFDTQYFGPGTRLTVL.

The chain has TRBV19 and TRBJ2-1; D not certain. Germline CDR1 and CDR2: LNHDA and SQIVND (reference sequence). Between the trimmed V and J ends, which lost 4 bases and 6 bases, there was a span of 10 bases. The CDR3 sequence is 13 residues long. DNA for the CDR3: TGTGCCAGTAGTAGTTCCCTCCTCAATGAGCAGTTCTTC. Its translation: CASSSSLLNEQFF.

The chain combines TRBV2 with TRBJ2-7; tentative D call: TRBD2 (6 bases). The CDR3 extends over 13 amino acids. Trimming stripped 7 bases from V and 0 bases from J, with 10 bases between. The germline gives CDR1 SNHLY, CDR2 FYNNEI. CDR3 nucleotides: TGTGCCAGCATCGAGGAGGGCTCCTACGAGCAGTACTTC. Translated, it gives CASIEEGSYEQYF.

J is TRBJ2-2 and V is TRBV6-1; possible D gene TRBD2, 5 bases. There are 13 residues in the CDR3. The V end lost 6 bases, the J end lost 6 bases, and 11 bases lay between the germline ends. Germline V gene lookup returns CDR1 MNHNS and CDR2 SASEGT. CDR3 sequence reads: CASRGVGAGELFF. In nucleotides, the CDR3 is TGTGCCAGCAGGGGAGTAGGAGCCGGGGAGCTGTTTTTT.

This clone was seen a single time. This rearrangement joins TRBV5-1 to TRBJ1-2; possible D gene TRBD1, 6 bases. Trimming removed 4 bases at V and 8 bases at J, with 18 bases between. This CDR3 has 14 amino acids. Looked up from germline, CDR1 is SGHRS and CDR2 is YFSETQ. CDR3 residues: CASSTYGAGEGYTF. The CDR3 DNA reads TGCGCCAGCAGCACCTACGGTGCAGGGGAAGGCTACACCTTC.

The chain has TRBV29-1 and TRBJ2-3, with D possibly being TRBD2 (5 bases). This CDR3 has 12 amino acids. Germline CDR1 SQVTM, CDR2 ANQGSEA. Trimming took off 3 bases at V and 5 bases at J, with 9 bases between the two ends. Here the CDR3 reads CSVDGEIDTQYF. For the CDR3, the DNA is TGCAGCGTTGACGGGGAAATAGATACGCAGTATTTT.

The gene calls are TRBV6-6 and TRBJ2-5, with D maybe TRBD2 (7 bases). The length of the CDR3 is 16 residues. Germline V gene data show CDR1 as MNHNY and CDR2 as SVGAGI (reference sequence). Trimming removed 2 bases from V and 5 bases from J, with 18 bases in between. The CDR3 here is CASSYEGRGAGETQYF. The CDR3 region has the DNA TGTGCCAGCAGTTACGAGGGTCGGGGGGCTGGGGAGACCCAGTACTTC.

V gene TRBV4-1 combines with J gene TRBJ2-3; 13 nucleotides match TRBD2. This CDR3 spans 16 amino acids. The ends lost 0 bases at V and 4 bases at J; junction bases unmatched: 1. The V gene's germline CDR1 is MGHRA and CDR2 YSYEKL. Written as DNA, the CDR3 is TGCGCCAGCAGCCAAGATGGGACTAGCGGGGCAGATACGCAGTATTTT. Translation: CASSQDGTSGADTQYF.

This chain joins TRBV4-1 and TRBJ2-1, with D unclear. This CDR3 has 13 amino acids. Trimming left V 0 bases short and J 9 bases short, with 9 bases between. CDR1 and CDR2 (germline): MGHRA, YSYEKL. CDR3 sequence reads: CASSQDIAGEQFF. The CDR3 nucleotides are TGCGCCAGCAGCCAAGATATAGCCGGTGAGCAGTTCTTC.

The CDR3 nucleotides are TGTGCCAGCAGCTTAGGGCTAGCGCCCCCCTACAATGAGCAGTTCTTC. It specifies CASSLGLAPPYNEQFF. V and J are TRBV7-7 and TRBJ2-1, with D possibly matching TRBD2 (6 bases). Germline V gives CDR1 SSHAT, CDR2 FNYEAQ (reference sequence). Trimming left V 1 base short and J 2 bases short, with 12 bases between. The CDR3 is made up of 16 amino acids.

CDR3 nucleotide sequence: TGCGCCAGCAGCCGCGACAGGGCCGGAGATACGCAGTATTTT. It yields the protein CASSRDRAGDTQYF. The chain uses TRBV5-1 and TRBJ2-3, with 7 bases aligning to TRBD1. J was trimmed by 5 bases and V by 4 bases; bases with no gene match: 7. CDR1 SGHRS and CDR2 YFSETQ come from the germline V gene. The length of the CDR3 is 14 residues. Filled out from reference TRBV5-1 and TRBJ2-3, the complete variable domain reads KAGVTQTPRYLIKTRGQQVTLSCSPISGHRSVSWYQQTPGQGLQFLFEYFSETQRNKGNFPGRFSGRQFSNSRSEMNVSTLELGDSALYLCASSRDRAGDTQYFGPGTRLTVL.

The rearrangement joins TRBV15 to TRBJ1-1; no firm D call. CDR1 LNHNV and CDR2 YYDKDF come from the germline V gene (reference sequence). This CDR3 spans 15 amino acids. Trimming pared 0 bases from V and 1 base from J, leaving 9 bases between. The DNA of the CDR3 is TGTGCCACCAGCAGAGATTCAGGAGGGAACACTGAAGCTTTCTTT. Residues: CATSRDSGGNTEAFF.

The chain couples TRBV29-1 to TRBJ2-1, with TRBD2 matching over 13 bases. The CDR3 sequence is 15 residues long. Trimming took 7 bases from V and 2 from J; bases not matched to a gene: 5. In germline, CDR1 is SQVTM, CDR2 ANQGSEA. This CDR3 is CSGGLAGAPYNEQFF. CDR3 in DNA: TGCAGCGGCGGACTAGCGGGGGCCCCCTACAATGAGCAGTTCTTC.

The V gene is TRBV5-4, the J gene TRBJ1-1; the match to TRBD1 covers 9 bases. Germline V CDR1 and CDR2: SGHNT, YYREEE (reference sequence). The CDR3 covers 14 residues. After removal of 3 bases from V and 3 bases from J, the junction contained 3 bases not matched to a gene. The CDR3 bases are TGTGCCAGCAGCTCGGGACAGGGTTACACTGAAGCTTTCTTT. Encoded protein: CASSSGQGYTEAFF. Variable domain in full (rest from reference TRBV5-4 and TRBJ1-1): ETGVTQSPTHLIKTRGQQVTLRCSSQSGHNTVSWYQQALGQGPQFIFQYYREEENGRGNFPPRFSGLQFPNYSSELNVNALELDDSALYLCASSSGQGYTEAFFGQGTRLTVV.

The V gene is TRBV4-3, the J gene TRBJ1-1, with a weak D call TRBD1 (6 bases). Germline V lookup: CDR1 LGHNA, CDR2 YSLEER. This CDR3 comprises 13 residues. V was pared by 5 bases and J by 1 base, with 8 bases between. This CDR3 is CASSGGQNTEAFF. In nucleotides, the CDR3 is TGCGCCAGCAGCGGGGGACAGAACACTGAAGCTTTCTTT.

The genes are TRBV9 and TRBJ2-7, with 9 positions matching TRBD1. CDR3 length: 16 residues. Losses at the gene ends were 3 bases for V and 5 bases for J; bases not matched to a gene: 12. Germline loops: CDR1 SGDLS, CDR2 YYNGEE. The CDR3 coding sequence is TGTGCCAGCAGCGCCGCTAGAGGGACAGGGCTCAACGAGCAGTACTTC. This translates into CASSAARGTGLNEQYF.

In nucleotides, the CDR3 is TGTGCCAGCAGCGAGAATAGCGGGAGTTACGAGCAGTACTTC. Protein: CASSENSGSYEQYF. The chain recombines TRBV9 with TRBJ2-7, with 9 bases that match TRBD2. Trimming cost V 3 bases and J 4 bases; bases outside gene matches: 5. CDR1 SGDLS and CDR2 YYNGEE come from the germline V gene. The CDR3 spans 14 residues.

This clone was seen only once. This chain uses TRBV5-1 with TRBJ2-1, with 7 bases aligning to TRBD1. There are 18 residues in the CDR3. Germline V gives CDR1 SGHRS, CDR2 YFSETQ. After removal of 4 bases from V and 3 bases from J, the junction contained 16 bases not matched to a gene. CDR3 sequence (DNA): TGCGCCAGCAGCAGGCATGCCATGGGACAGCGAAACTACAATGAGCAGTTCTTC. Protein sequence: CASSRHAMGQRNYNEQFF.

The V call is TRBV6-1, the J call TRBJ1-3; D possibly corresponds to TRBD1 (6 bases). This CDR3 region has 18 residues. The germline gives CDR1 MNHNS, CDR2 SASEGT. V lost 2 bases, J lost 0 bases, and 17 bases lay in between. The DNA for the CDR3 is TGTGCCAGCAGTGAATCCGGGGGGGGCGGAAGCTCTGGAAACACCATATATTTT. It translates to CASSESGGGGSSGNTIYF.

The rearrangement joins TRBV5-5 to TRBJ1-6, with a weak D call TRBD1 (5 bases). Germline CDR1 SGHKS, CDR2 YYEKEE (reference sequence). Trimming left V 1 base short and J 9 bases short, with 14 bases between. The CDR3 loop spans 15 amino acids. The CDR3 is CASSLRPGGGSPLHF. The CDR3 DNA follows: TGTGCCAGCAGCTTGAGGCCCGGGGGGGGTTCACCCCTCCACTTT.

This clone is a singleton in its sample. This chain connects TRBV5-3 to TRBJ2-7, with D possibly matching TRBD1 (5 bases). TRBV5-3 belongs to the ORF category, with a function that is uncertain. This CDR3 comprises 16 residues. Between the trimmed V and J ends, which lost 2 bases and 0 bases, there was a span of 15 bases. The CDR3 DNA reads TGTGCCAGAAGCTTCCGCCACAGGATTCCCTCCTACGAGCAGTACTTC. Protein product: CARSFRHRIPSYEQYF.